This TCR beta chain came from a study of blood T cell repertoires in COVID-19. Study-wide background: Acute and convalescent COVID-19 samples came from the United States, Italy and Spain. PBMCs, B-cell-depleted T cells, or T cells provided the cDNA or gDNA that made up the material.

Authors' methods: Reference gene primer amplification yielded estimated nucleated cell counts. The data were produced by immunoSEQ multiplex PCR, yet TCRdb's version contains in-frame clones alone and is incomplete. The V and J calls and clone size come from that table; D and trimming were worked out from the DNA. The sample records around 130,000 clones, over 75% being singletons. The material sequenced was peripheral blood. This TCR was recovered from a man aged 70 or older with active COVID-19.

The CDR3 spells CAISDPSGAIQETQYF. The CDR3 coding sequence is TGTGCCATCAGTGACCCTAGCGGAGCAATACAAGAGACCCAGTACTTC. The chain uses TRBV10-3 and TRBJ2-5; TRBD2 aligns across 7 bases. V shed 3 bases, J shed 2 bases, and the junction held 9 bases outside the gene matches. This CDR3 has 16 amino acids. CDR1 and CDR2 (germline): ENHRY, SYGVKD.